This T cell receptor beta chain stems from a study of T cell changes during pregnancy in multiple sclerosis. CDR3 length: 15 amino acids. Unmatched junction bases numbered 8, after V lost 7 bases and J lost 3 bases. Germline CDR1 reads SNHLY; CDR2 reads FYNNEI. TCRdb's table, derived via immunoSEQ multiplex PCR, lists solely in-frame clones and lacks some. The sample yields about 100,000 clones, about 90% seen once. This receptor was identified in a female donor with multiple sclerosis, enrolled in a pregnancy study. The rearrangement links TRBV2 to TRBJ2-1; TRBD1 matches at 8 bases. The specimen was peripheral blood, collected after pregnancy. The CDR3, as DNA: TGTGCCAGCATCCCGGACAGGGAGATCTACAATGAGCAGTTCTTC. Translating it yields CASIPDREIYNEQFF.